These 10 T cell receptor beta chains came from one sample sequenced in a study of beta chain features in type 1 diabetes. Study-wide findings and caveats: Patients with Type 1 diabetes showed moderately but significantly shorter TCRB CDR3s in all four CD4+ subsets.

What these receptors recognize is not known. The entirety of the isolated RNA underwent reverse transcription, so expressed TCRB transcripts were sequenced. Libraries were prepared by immunoSEQ multiplex PCR; TCRdb keeps only in-frame clonotypes and omits some of them. The data show around 250,000 clones, 20% to 25% seen once. Sequenced sample: naive CD4+ T cells from blood. These receptors were taken from a woman aged 25 to 39 with type 1 diabetes.

This chain joins TRBV6-5 and TRBJ1-1; maybe TRBD1 (6 bases). The CDR3 is 13 residues long. From germline, CDR1 is MNHEY and CDR2 SVGAGI. V lost 7 bases, J lost 5 bases, and 14 bases lay in between. CDR3: CASNREDGTEAFF. DNA of the CDR3: TGTGCCAGCAACAGGGAAGACGGGACTGAAGCTTTCTTT.

There are a few counts of this clone. The chain joins TRBV30 to TRBJ2-5; D not certain. Germline-derived CDR1 and CDR2 are GTSNPN and SVGIG (reference sequence). The CDR3 is made up of 15 amino acids. Trimming pared 0 bases from V and 1 base from J, leaving 12 bases between. CDR3 DNA sequence: TGTGCCTGGAGTGTACAGTCTGTTTCCCAAGAGACCCAGTACTTC. Protein product: CAWSVQSVSQETQYF.

This chain connects TRBV7-8 to TRBJ2-1, with D maybe TRBD2 (6 bases). The CDR3 is made up of 16 amino acids. Trimming stripped 5 bases from V and 4 bases from J, with 18 bases between. CDR1 and CDR2 from the germline V gene are SGHVS and FQNEAQ. This CDR3 reads CASSRERLVRYNEQFF. In DNA form, the CDR3 reads TGTGCCAGCAGCCGGGAACGACTAGTAAGGTACAATGAGCAGTTCTTC.

V is TRBV29-1 and J is TRBJ1-1; D gene unclear. In germline, CDR1 is SQVTM, CDR2 ANQGSEA. This CDR3 is built from 12 residues. Between the trimmed V and J ends, which lost 7 bases and 0 bases, there was a span of 9 bases. CDR3 protein: CSALPLNTEAFF. The CDR3 DNA is TGCAGCGCCCTCCCCCTGAACACTGAAGCTTTCTTT.

This chain uses TRBV30 with TRBJ1-1; D may be TRBD1 (6 bases). Trimming left V 2 bases short and J 4 bases short, with 14 bases between. Germline lookup yields CDR1 GTSNPN and CDR2 SVGIG (reference sequence). This CDR3 region has 14 residues. The CDR3 region is CAWSISGAGTEAFF. The CDR3 region has the DNA TGTGCCTGGAGTATATCAGGGGCAGGCACTGAAGCTTTCTTT.

CDR3 protein: CASSPPGRDGNEQFF. DNA of the CDR3: TGTGCCAGCAGCCCCCCGGGGCGGGATGGCAATGAGCAGTTCTTC. This chain connects TRBV6-5 to TRBJ2-1; tentatively, D is TRBD2 (6 bases). From germline, CDR1 is MNHEY and CDR2 SVGAGI. V lost 6 bases to trimming and J lost 6 bases, with 18 bases between them. CDR3 length: 15 residues.

Worth noting for this clone: Other DNA variants within this sample encode the same CDR3. Here the CDR3 reads CAWSGGNGYTF. The CDR3 region has the DNA TGTGCCTGGTCAGGGGGCAATGGCTACACCTTC. This chain links TRBV30 with TRBJ1-2, with TRBD1 identical over 8 bases. This CDR3 has 11 residues. Trimming removed 5 bases from V and 6 bases from J; junction bases left unmatched: 2. Germline V gives CDR1 GTSNPN, CDR2 SVGIG (reference sequence).

This chain connects TRBV30 to TRBJ1-5; TRBD1 matches at 9 bases. The CDR3 contains 13 residues. V dropped 2 bases and J dropped 11; count of bases not matched to a gene: 7. CDR1 is GTSNPN, CDR2 SVGIG, per germline (reference sequence). In nucleotides, the CDR3 is TGTGCCTGGAGTTGGACAGGGGACTCAGCCCAGCATTTT. Protein product: CAWSWTGDSAQHF.

This clone was detected only a few times. The J gene is TRBJ2-1, the V gene TRBV2; 7 bases are shared with TRBD2. Per the germline V gene, CDR1 is SNHLY and CDR2 is FYNNEI. The CDR3 has 15 residues. Losses at the gene ends were 2 bases for V and 3 bases for J; bases not matched to a gene: 4. CDR3 in amino acids: CASSEQGGSYNEQFF. For the CDR3, the DNA is TGTGCCAGCAGTGAACAGGGCGGGAGCTACAATGAGCAGTTCTTC.

The chain has TRBV15 and TRBJ2-5; 7 bases align to TRBD2. In germline, CDR1 is LNHNV, CDR2 YYDKDF (reference sequence). The CDR3 has 17 residues. Trimming at V came to 1 base and at J to 5 bases, leaving 13 bases not matched to a gene. CDR3 sequence reads: CATSRALTSARRETQYF. The CDR3 bases are TGTGCCACCAGCAGAGCCCTAACTAGCGCCCGAAGGGAGACCCAGTACTTC.